This T cell receptor beta chain stems from a study of STAT5B mutations in CD4+ large granular lymphocyte leukemia. The V gene lost 0 bases and the J gene lost 7 bases, with 5 bases spanning the gap. Looked up from germline, CDR1 is SGHRS and CDR2 is YFSETQ. There are 12 residues in the CDR3. Measured with immunoSEQ multiplex PCR; TCRdb has only the in-frame clones, and not every one. Among some 30,000 clones listed, 78% were seen once. Study-wide results and limits: Compared with healthy controls (2/35), patient top clones favored TRBV06 (8/27).

Comment on this clone: Antigen specificity is unknown.

The chain carries TRBV5-1 and TRBJ2-1; no clear D. The material sequenced was CD4+ T cells from blood buffy coats. The receptor was isolated from a human donor in good health. The CDR3 DNA sequence: TGCGCCAGCAGCTTGGTTAATAATGAGCAGTTCTTC. It codes for CASSLVNNEQFF. Together with reference TRBV5-1 and TRBJ2-1, the CDR3 gives the full variable domain: KAGVTQTPRYLIKTRGQQVTLSCSPISGHRSVSWYQQTPGQGLQFLFEYFSETQRNKGNFPGRFSGRQFSNSRSEMNVSTLELGDSALYLCASSLVNNEQFFGPGTRLTVL.